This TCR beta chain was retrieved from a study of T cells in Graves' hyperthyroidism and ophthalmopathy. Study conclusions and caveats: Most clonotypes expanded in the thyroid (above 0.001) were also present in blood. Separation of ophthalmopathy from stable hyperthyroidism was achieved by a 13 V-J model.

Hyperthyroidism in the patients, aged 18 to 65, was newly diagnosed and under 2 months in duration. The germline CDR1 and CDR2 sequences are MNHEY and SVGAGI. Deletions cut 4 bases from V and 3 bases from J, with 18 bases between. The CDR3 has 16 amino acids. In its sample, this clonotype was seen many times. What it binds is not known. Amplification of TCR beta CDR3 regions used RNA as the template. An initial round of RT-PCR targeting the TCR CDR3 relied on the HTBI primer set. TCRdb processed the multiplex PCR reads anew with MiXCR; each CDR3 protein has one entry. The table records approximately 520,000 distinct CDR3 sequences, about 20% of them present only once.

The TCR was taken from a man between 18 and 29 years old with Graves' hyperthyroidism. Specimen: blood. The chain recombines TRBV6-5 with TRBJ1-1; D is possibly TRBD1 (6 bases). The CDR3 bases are TGTGCCAGCAGTTTGGGCAAGGGGGGGGCATACACTGAAGCTTTCTTT. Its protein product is CASSLGKGGAYTEAFF.